The clone carrying this T cell receptor beta chain was seen at least ten times. This sample is part of a study of prognosis after radiotherapy for stage I lung cancer. Overall study: The study included fourteen patients with newly diagnosed primary stage I lung tumors and 4 to 6 with oligometastatic NSCLC after surgical resection of the primary tumor.

Trimming shortened V by 1 base and J by 0 bases, and 7 bases separated the two germline ends. CDR3 length equals 15 residues. Germline V gene data show CDR1 as KGHSH and CDR2 as LQKENI. Genomic DNA served as the source from which two-round multiplex PCR generated TCR beta CDR3 amplicons. The authors ran first-round PCR with primers specific to each TRBV and TRBJ gene. TCRdb re-called the multiplex PCR reads through MiXCR, storing one row per CDR3 protein. The data hold 25,000 to 35,000 distinct CDR3 sequences, with approximately 51% observed a single time. The rearrangement joins TRBV18 to TRBJ1-3, with D possibly being TRBD1 (5 bases). This specimen was PBMCs, taken before or after stereotactic body radiation therapy (not recorded which). This TCR came from a donor of 50 years or more with non-small cell lung cancer. CDR3 in amino acids: CASSPQGLSGNTIYF. In DNA form, the CDR3 reads TGTGCCAGCTCACCACAGGGACTCTCTGGAAACACCATATATTTT.